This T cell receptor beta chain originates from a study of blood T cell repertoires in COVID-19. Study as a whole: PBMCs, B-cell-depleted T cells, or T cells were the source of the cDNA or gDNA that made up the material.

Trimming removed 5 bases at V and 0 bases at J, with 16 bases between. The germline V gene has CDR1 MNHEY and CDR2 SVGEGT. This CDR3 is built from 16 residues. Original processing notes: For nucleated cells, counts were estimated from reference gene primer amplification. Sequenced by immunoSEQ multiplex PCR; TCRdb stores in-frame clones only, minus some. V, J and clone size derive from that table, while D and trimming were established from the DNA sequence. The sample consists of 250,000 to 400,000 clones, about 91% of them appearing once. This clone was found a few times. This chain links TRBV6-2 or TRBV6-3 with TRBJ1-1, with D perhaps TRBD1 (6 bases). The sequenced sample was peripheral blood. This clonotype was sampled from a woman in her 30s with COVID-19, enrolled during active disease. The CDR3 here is CASSKQGIGMNTEAFF. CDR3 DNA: TGTGCCAGCAGTAAACAGGGCATCGGCATGAACACTGAAGCTTTCTTT.